The clone carrying this T cell receptor beta chain came up a few times. What it binds is not known. This entry is derived from a study of response to subunit inactivated influenza vaccine. Via MiXCR, TCRdb re-called the RT-PCR reads, giving one row per CDR3 protein. The sample holds 450,000 to 550,000 distinct CDR3 sequences, 25% seen once. Germline assignment: CDR1 MNHEY and CDR2 SMNVEV (reference sequence). V gave up 6 bases and J gave up 1 base, with 13 bases separating them. This CDR3 is built from 14 residues. Broader study findings: Researchers suggested that each seasonal influenza vaccination recruits few new T cells.

This receptor was identified in a man in his fifties or sixties who received an inactivated influenza vaccine. The V and J genes are TRBV27 and TRBJ2-7, with D possibly TRBD2 on 6 matching bases. This specimen was CD4+ T cells sorted from PBMCs, taken around 5 days after vaccination. The CDR3 is CASSSLGGSYEQYF. The CDR3 DNA sequence: TGTGCCAGCAGCTCCCTCGGGGGTTCCTACGAGCAGTACTTC.